The 27 T cell receptor beta chains below were found in one sample sequenced in a study of cytomegalovirus exposure and HLA in healthy donors. PCR amplification relied on 60 Vbeta primers (plus 13 Jbeta primers). This table comes from immunoSEQ multiplex PCR, and its TCRdb copy is limited to in-frame clones, with some not included. The repertoire has 150,000 to 200,000 clones, 70% to 90% of them found once; the top ten carry around 5%. The sequencing sample was made of PBMCs. The origin of the receptors is a girl aged 5 to 17 in good health and CMV-seropositive.

The V gene is TRBV2, the J gene TRBJ2-5, with 9 bases lining up with TRBD1. J was trimmed by 5 bases and V by 10 bases; bases with no gene match: 8. This CDR3 has 13 amino acids. Germline V CDR1 and CDR2: SNHLY, FYNNEI. The CDR3 DNA is TGTGCCACCACAGGACAGGGGCTGGAGACCCAGTACTTC. Translation: CATTGQGLETQYF.

V gene TRBV5-1 combines with J gene TRBJ2-3; D uncertain. In germline, CDR1 is SGHRS, CDR2 YFSETQ. The CDR3 has 13 amino acids. The V end lost 4 bases, the J end lost 0 bases, and 6 bases lay between the germline ends. CDR3 amino acids: CASSPLSTDTQYF. CDR3 DNA sequence: TGCGCCAGCAGCCCGCTAAGCACAGATACGCAGTATTTT.

A single count supports this clone. The junction does not match germline at one end; this may be a read error. Other DNA sequences of this sample code for an identical CDR3. This sequence joins TRBV6-5 and TRBJ1-2, with 10 bases fitting TRBD1. This CDR3 has 16 amino acids. Germline V CDR1 and CDR2: MNHEY, SVGAGI. This chain's CDR3 is CASSYSAATGGYGYTF. The CDR3 nucleotides read TGTGCCAGCAGTTACTCTGCAGCGACAGGGGGCTATGGCTATACCTTC.

The chain is built from TRBV29-1 and TRBJ1-1; possibly TRBD1 for D (6 bases). CDR3 length: 13 amino acids. Trimming removed 4 bases from V and 5 bases from J, with 14 bases in between. Germline assignment: CDR1 SQVTM and CDR2 ANQGSEA. The CDR3 DNA reads as TGCAGCGTTGGAACAGGGTCGGGAACTGAAGCTTTCTTT. Protein product: CSVGTGSGTEAFF. Filled out from reference TRBV29-1 and TRBJ1-1, the complete variable domain reads SAVISQKPSRDICQRGTSLTIQCQVDSQVTMMFWYRQQPGQSLTLIATANQGSEATYESGFVIDKFPISRPNLTFSTLTVSNMSPEDSSIYLCSVGTGSGTEAFFGQGTRLTVV.

For this clone: At the DNA level, this CDR3 is encoded by other sequences in the same sample as well. V is TRBV29-1 and J is TRBJ1-2, with D unresolved. Trimming cost V 0 bases and J 4 bases, with 6 bases left between them. CDR3 length equals 12 residues. Germline V CDR1 and CDR2: SQVTM, ANQGSEA. The CDR3 sequence is CSVEDRSYGYTF. CDR3 in DNA: TGCAGCGTTGAAGATAGAAGCTATGGCTACACCTTC. Together with reference TRBV29-1 and TRBJ1-2, the CDR3 gives the full variable domain: SAVISQKPSRDICQRGTSLTIQCQVDSQVTMMFWYRQQPGQSLTLIATANQGSEATYESGFVIDKFPISRPNLTFSTLTVSNMSPEDSSIYLCSVEDRSYGYTFGSGTRLTVV.

Notes on this clone: At one of its ends the junction is not consistent with the germline gene, which may arise from a read error. This chain's CDR3 is CAASSQGRGYNEQFF. The CDR3 DNA follows: TGTGCCGCCAGCAGCCAAGGCAGGGGCTATAATGAGCAGTTCTTC. V gene TRBV15 combines with J gene TRBJ2-1; TRBD1 might be the D (6 bases). This CDR3 is built from 15 residues. From germline, CDR1 is LNHNV and CDR2 YYDKDF (reference sequence).

This clone appeared a few times. This sequence joins TRBV5-6 and TRBJ1-1; D is unresolved. Germline V gene lookup returns CDR1 SGHDT and CDR2 YYEEEE. The CDR3 has 16 residues. V was shortened by 0 bases and J by 0 bases, with 12 bases between the two germline ends. The CDR3, as DNA: TGTGCCAGCAGCTTGGTTACGGGGTCGGTGAACACTGAAGCTTTCTTT. This encodes CASSLVTGSVNTEAFF.

CDR3 sequence (DNA): TGTGCCAGCAGCGACCAGCGGTGGGTGGGTGAGCAGTTCTTC. This encodes CASSDQRWVGEQFF. The chain joins TRBV7-9 to TRBJ2-1, with D possibly TRBD2 on 5 matching bases. Germline lookup yields CDR1 SEHNR and CDR2 FQNEAQ (reference sequence). CDR3 length equals 14 residues. Between the trimmed V and J ends, which lost 5 bases and 9 bases, there was a span of 17 bases.

The V and J genes are TRBV6-5 and TRBJ1-3, with D unresolved. The CDR3 consists of 14 residues. Germline CDR1 reads MNHEY; CDR2 reads SVGAGI. Trimming removed 4 bases from V and 6 bases from J, with 13 bases in between. CDR3 DNA sequence: TGTGCCAGCAGTTGGGCGTATACGGAAAACACCATATATTTT. This codes for CASSWAYTENTIYF.

The rearrangement joins TRBV9 to TRBJ1-6; D is uncertain. Trimming shortened V by 3 bases and J by 6 bases, and 13 bases separated the two germline ends. The CDR3 is 15 residues long. Germline assignment: CDR1 SGDLS and CDR2 YYNGEE. The CDR3 is CASSATASGNSPLHF. The CDR3 DNA reads TGTGCCAGCAGCGCGACTGCCTCGGGTAATTCACCCCTCCACTTT.

The chain joins TRBV9 to TRBJ2-2; possibly TRBD1 for D (6 bases). The V and J ends lost 4 bases and 1 base respectively, with 14 bases between them. The CDR3 loop spans 16 amino acids. CDR1 is SGDLS, CDR2 YYNGEE, per germline. In DNA, the CDR3 is TGTGCCAGCAGCCCAGCAGACAGGCTGAACACCGGGGAGCTGTTTTTT. It encodes CASSPADRLNTGELFF.

The rearrangement links TRBV2 to TRBJ1-5, with TRBD1 matching over 8 bases. Trimming took 6 bases from V and 2 from J; bases not matched to a gene: 9. From germline, CDR1 is SNHLY and CDR2 FYNNEI. The CDR3 spans 16 residues. This CDR3 reads CASRMRQGSGNQPQHF. CDR3 nucleotide sequence: TGTGCCAGCAGAATGAGACAGGGGTCTGGCAATCAGCCCCAGCATTTT.

The chain employs TRBV14 and TRBJ1-1; D remains ambiguous. The CDR3 runs to 12 residues. The ends were cut back, 1 base at V and 7 bases at J, with 7 bases in the middle. In germline, CDR1 is SGHDN, CDR2 FVKESK. The CDR3 here is CASSQVSDEAFF. The CDR3 DNA reads as TGTGCCAGCAGCCAAGTCAGCGATGAAGCTTTCTTT.

This rearrangement joins TRBV19 to TRBJ2-1; TRBD2 matches at 9 bases. Germline-derived CDR1 and CDR2 are LNHDA and SQIVND (reference sequence). The ends lost 3 bases at V and 4 bases at J; junction bases unmatched: 4. The CDR3 extends over 15 amino acids. CDR3 sequence: CASSISSGEYNEQFF. The CDR3 coding sequence is TGTGCCAGTAGTATTTCTAGCGGGGAGTACAATGAGCAGTTCTTC.

This chain connects TRBV7-2 to TRBJ2-4; TRBD2 matches at 9 bases. Germline assignment: CDR1 SGHTA and CDR2 FQGNSA. V lost 1 base to trimming and J lost 3 bases; unmatched junction nucleotides: 7. This CDR3 is built from 17 residues. For the CDR3, the DNA is TGTGCCAGCAGCTTAGGGGCGGGGGGGCCAGGCAAAAACATTCAGTACTTC. Protein sequence: CASSLGAGGPGKNIQYF.

The V and J genes are TRBV27 and TRBJ1-2; D gene uncertain. CDR1 is MNHEY, CDR2 SMNVEV, per germline (reference sequence). CDR3 size: 13 residues. V lost 3 bases and J lost 2, with 7 bases in between. In DNA form, the CDR3 reads TGTGCCAGCAGTTTCGGGGAAAACTATGGCTACACCTTC. Translating it yields CASSFGENYGYTF.

The V gene is TRBV19, the J gene TRBJ1-6; 8 nucleotides align to TRBD1. Germline CDR1 is LNHDA and CDR2 is SQIVND (reference sequence). Trimming took 0 bases from V and 6 from J; bases not matched to a gene: 10. This CDR3 has 18 residues. DNA of the CDR3: TGTGCCAGTAGTATAGATCCCCCCTATCAGGGGGCTAATTCACCCCTCCACTTT. It yields the protein CASSIDPPYQGANSPLHF. Using reference TRBV19 and TRBJ1-6 for the parts outside the CDR3, the full variable domain is DGGITQSPKYLFRKEGQNVTLSCEQNLNHDAMYWYRQDPGQGLRLIYYSQIVNDFQKGDIAEGYSVSREKKESFPLTVTSAQKNPTAFYLCASSIDPPYQGANSPLHFGNGTRLTVT.

This clone was observed a few times. The rearrangement joins TRBV9 to TRBJ2-3; 9 nucleotides line up with TRBD2. The length of the CDR3 is 17 residues. Losses at the gene ends were 0 bases for V and 4 bases for J; bases not matched to a gene: 9. Germline values: CDR1 SGDLS, CDR2 YYNGEE. CDR3 in amino acids: CASSVGLAGVLADTQYF. DNA for the CDR3: TGTGCCAGCAGCGTAGGATTAGCGGGGGTCTTAGCAGATACGCAGTATTTT.

V gene TRBV5-1 combines with J gene TRBJ2-3, with D possibly TRBD2 on 5 matching bases. Per germline, CDR1 SGHRS and CDR2 YFSETQ. V gave up 3 bases and J gave up 1 base, with 6 bases separating them. The CDR3 spans 13 residues. CDR3 DNA sequence: TGCGCCAGCAGCTACGGGGGCACAGATACGCAGTATTTT. As protein: CASSYGGTDTQYF.

The rearrangement joins TRBV5-1 to TRBJ1-2; 7 bases map to TRBD1. The CDR3 runs to 15 residues. From germline, CDR1 is SGHRS and CDR2 YFSETQ. V was pared by 0 bases and J by 5 bases, with 7 bases of the junction left unmatched. CDR3: CASSLDLRDRYGYTF. The CDR3 nucleotides read TGCGCCAGCAGCTTGGACCTACGGGACAGATATGGCTACACCTTC. Drawing the rest from reference TRBV5-1 and TRBJ1-2, the complete variable domain is KAGVTQTPRYLIKTRGQQVTLSCSPISGHRSVSWYQQTPGQGLQFLFEYFSETQRNKGNFPGRFSGRQFSNSRSEMNVSTLELGDSALYLCASSLDLRDRYGYTFGSGTRLTVV.

The chain combines TRBV11-2 with TRBJ2-7, with 9 bases identical to TRBD1. The CDR3 has 14 residues. The ends lost 5 bases at V and 4 bases at J; junction bases unmatched: 6. CDR1 is SGHAT and CDR2 is FQNNGV in the germline V gene. This CDR3 reads CASSPGTGLYEQYF. The CDR3 region has the DNA TGTGCCAGCAGCCCGGGGACAGGGCTTTACGAGCAGTACTTC.

The chain employs TRBV6-5 and TRBJ1-3; the D is unclear. Germline V gives CDR1 MNHEY, CDR2 SVGAGI. The CDR3 covers 13 residues. The V and J ends lost 6 bases and 8 bases respectively, with 14 bases between them. Here the CDR3 DNA reads TGTGCCAGCAGAAGGACTGGGGTGGACACCATATATTTT. Translating it yields CASRRTGVDTIYF.

V and J are TRBV10-3 and TRBJ1-1; D not certain. Trimming left V 3 bases short and J 4 bases short, with 6 bases between. The CDR3 length is 12 residues. Germline V lookup: CDR1 ENHRY, CDR2 SYGVKD. CDR3 amino acids: CAISEQITEAFF. The CDR3, as DNA: TGTGCCATCAGTGAACAAATCACTGAAGCTTTCTTT.

The V call is TRBV14, the J call TRBJ1-2; 10 bases align to TRBD1. The germline V gene encodes CDR1 SGHDN and CDR2 FVKESK. The V gene end was trimmed by 5 bases and the J gene end by 7 bases; junction bases not matched to a gene: 19. The CDR3 is 18 amino acids. This chain's CDR3 is CASSNPGQGTDGMGGYTF. The CDR3 DNA follows: TGTGCCAGCAGCAACCCGGGACAGGGGACGGATGGGATGGGTGGCTACACCTTC.

About this clone itself: One junction end disagrees with the germline gene, perhaps due to a read error. This sequence joins TRBV30 and TRBJ1-2; TRBD1 might be the D (5 bases). The CDR3 totals 14 residues. Germline CDR1 reads GTSNPN; CDR2 reads SVGIG (reference sequence). As DNA, the CDR3 is TGTGCCTGGAGTGTTCAAGGGACGGACTACGGCTACACCTTC. Amino acids: CAWSVQGTDYGYTF.

The CDR3 loop is CASSPGQGIYRHGYTF. In nucleotides, the CDR3 is TGTGCCAGCAGCCCAGGGCAGGGGATCTACCGACATGGCTACACCTTC. The rearrangement joins TRBV13 to TRBJ1-2, with D possibly being TRBD1 (6 bases). Between the trimmed V and J ends, which lost 5 bases and 6 bases, there was a span of 22 bases. Germline assignment: CDR1 PRHDT and CDR2 FYEKMQ (reference sequence). CDR3 length: 16 residues.

The CDR3 sequence: CASTAGTEYTGELFF. The CDR3 DNA follows: TGTGCCTCTACCGCGGGGACAGAGTATACCGGGGAGCTGTTTTTT. The chain recombines TRBV5-5 with TRBJ2-2, with D maybe TRBD1 (7 bases). The CDR3 spans 15 residues. The germline V and J ends were trimmed by 10 bases and 5 bases, with 21 bases remaining between them. In germline, CDR1 is SGHKS, CDR2 YYEKEE (reference sequence).